These T cell receptor beta chains were read from a single sample in a study of blood T cell repertoires in COVID-19. Data came from immunoSEQ multiplex PCR; TCRdb stores just in-frame clones and leaves some out. The sample contains roughly 120,000 clones, 90% of which appear only once. The sequencing input was peripheral blood. The receptors originated from a human donor with active COVID-19. The donor label of this sample is uncertain. The CDR3 runs from the conserved cysteine through the conserved F or W. A D gene is named only where the DNA matches it firmly. Rows may omit the clone size; those that give it use once, few, many or a size class.

clone size | J gene | D gene | V gene | CDR3 protein | CDR3 DNA
NA | TRBJ1-1 | NA | TRBV2 | CASSQDLNTEAFF | TGTGCCAGCAGTCAGGATTTGAACACTGAAGCTTTCTTT
NA | TRBJ1-5 | TRBD1 | TRBV6-2/TRBV6-3 | CASSYPAERVGGINQPQHF | TGTGCCAGCAGTTACCCCGCGGAACGAGTAGGGGGCATCAATCAGCCCCAGCATTTT
NA | TRBJ2-7 | NA | TRBV27 | CASSLSEGAYFEQYF | TGTGCCAGCAGTTTATCGGAGGGGGCATATTTCGAGCAGTACTTC
NA | TRBJ1-3 | NA | TRBV18 | CASSQGAGPSGNTIYF | TGTGCCAGCTCACAGGGAGCAGGTCCCTCTGGAAACACCATATATTTT
NA | TRBJ2-2 | TRBD2 | TRBV7-9 | CASSLVASGGARELFF | TGTGCCAGCAGCTTAGTGGCTAGCGGGGGAGCCCGGGAGCTGTTTTTT
NA | TRBJ1-1 | TRBD1 | TRBV6-6 | CASRTGGTEAFF | TGTGCCAGCAGAACAGGGGGCACTGAAGCTTTCTTT
NA | TRBJ2-4 | NA | TRBV5-4 | CASSGGGVKNIQYF | TGTGCCAGCAGCGGCGGGGGCGTCAAAAACATTCAGTACTTC
NA | TRBJ2-1 | TRBD1 | TRBV7-3 | CASSSMGQGIYNEQFF | TGTGCCAGCAGCTCGATGGGACAGGGGATCTACAATGAGCAGTTCTTC
NA | TRBJ1-4 | NA | TRBV28 | CASSLGGLHEKLFF | TGTGCCAGCAGTTTAGGAGGATTGCATGAAAAACTGTTTTTT
NA | TRBJ1-2 | TRBD1 | TRBV5-6 | CASSLPGQGAHYGYTF | TGTGCCAGCAGCCTACCGGGACAGGGGGCCCACTATGGCTACACCTTC
NA | TRBJ2-3 | TRBD2 | TRBV7-2 | CASTSGGSRTSTDTQYF | TGTGCCAGCACTAGCGGGGGGTCCCGAACTAGCACAGATACGCAGTATTTT
NA | TRBJ1-6 | NA | TRBV23-1 | CASSQFRETNSPLHF | TGCGCCAGCAGTCAGTTCCGGGAGACAAATTCACCCCTCCACTTT
few | TRBJ1-2 | TRBD1 | TRBV7-9 | CASSAETGDGYTF | TGTGCCAGCAGCGCAGAAACAGGGGATGGCTACACCTTC
NA | TRBJ1-3 | NA | TRBV9 | CASSVGPPAPGNTIYF | TGTGCCAGCAGCGTAGGTCCTCCAGCGCCTGGAAACACCATATATTTT
NA | TRBJ2-1 | NA | TRBV7-8 | CASSPGNEQFF | TGTGCCAGCAGCCCCGGCAATGAGCAGTTCTTC
NA | TRBJ1-2 | NA | TRBV18 | CASSPIDTVNYGYTF | TGTGCCAGCTCACCAATAGACACAGTTAACTATGGCTACACCTTC
NA | TRBJ1-2 | NA | TRBV19 | CASTKDSTNYGYTF | TGTGCCAGTACCAAGGACAGTACCAACTATGGCTACACCTTC
NA | TRBJ1-5 | NA | TRBV6-5 | CATQDSNSNQPQHF | TGTGCCACCCAGGACAGCAATAGCAATCAGCCCCAGCATTTT
NA | TRBJ2-6 | NA | TRBV11-2 | CASSGTSGANVLTF | TGTGCCAGCAGCGGGACATCCGGGGCCAACGTCCTGACTTTC
NA | TRBJ2-3 | NA | TRBV30 | CAWSVPLGGFEDTQYF | TGTGCCTGGAGTGTCCCACTAGGGGGATTTGAAGATACGCAGTATTTT
NA | TRBJ2-2 | NA | TRBV5-5 | CASSTPMGGNTGELFF | TGTGCCAGCAGCACTCCAATGGGAGGAAACACCGGGGAGCTGTTTTTT
NA | TRBJ1-3 | NA | TRBV6-2/TRBV6-3 | CASSYSGTGSGNTIYF | TGTGCCAGCAGTTACTCAGGCACGGGCTCTGGAAACACCATATATTTT
NA | TRBJ1-3 | NA | TRBV7-8 | CASSSPTGGVGGNTIYF | TGTGCCAGCAGCTCCCCAACCGGGGGGGTAGGTGGAAACACCATATATTTT
NA | TRBJ1-1 | TRBD1 | TRBV3-1/TRBV3-2 | CASSRARGQRAFF | TGTGCCAGCAGCCGCGCGAGGGGACAGCGGGCTTTCTTT
NA | TRBJ1-2 | NA | TRBV6-2/TRBV6-3 | CASSPGHAIINYGYTF | TGTGCCAGCAGTCCGGGACACGCGATAATTAACTATGGCTACACCTTC
NA | TRBJ2-3 | TRBD1 | TRBV7-9 | CASSSTNSGQGGPPDTQYF | TGTGCCAGCAGCTCTACTAATTCGGGACAGGGAGGCCCCCCAGATACGCAGTATTTT
NA | TRBJ2-7 | TRBD1 | TRBV27 | CASSLIPDRFSVYEQYF | TGTGCCAGCAGTTTAATTCCGGACAGGTTCTCCGTCTACGAGCAGTACTTC
NA | TRBJ2-1 | NA | TRBV29-1 | CSVATTSSYNEQFF | TGCAGCGTTGCGACAACGAGCTCCTACAATGAGCAGTTCTTC
once | TRBJ2-2 | NA | TRBV28 | CASSSRRPTGELFF | TGTGCCAGCAGTTCCCGGAGGCCCACCGGGGAGCTGTTTTTT
NA | TRBJ1-1 | TRBD1 | TRBV7-9 | CASSWLGGAEAFF | TGTGCCAGCAGCTGGTTAGGGGGCGCTGAAGCTTTCTTT
NA | TRBJ1-1 | NA | TRBV20-1 | CSASRPNQGLYTEAFF | TGCAGTGCTAGTCGCCCGAACCAGGGATTGTACACTGAAGCTTTCTTT
NA | TRBJ2-6 | TRBD1 | TRBV6-6 | CASSYWTGSGANVLTF | TGTGCCAGCAGTTACTGGACAGGGTCCGGGGCCAACGTCCTGACTTTC
NA | TRBJ2-5 | NA | TRBV19 | CASGRGLLETQYF | TGTGCCAGTGGTCGGGGGTTATTGGAGACCCAGTACTTC
NA | TRBJ1-1 | NA | TRBV7-9 | CASSSEGQNTEAFF | TGTGCCAGCAGCTCCGAAGGACAGAACACTGAAGCTTTCTTT
NA | TRBJ2-5 | NA | TRBV21-1 | CASIPKTDRDLLFSQETQYF | TGTGCCAGCATACCAAAAACGGACAGAGACCTTCTCTTCTCTCAAGAGACCCAGTACTTC
NA | TRBJ1-2 | TRBD1 | TRBV9 | CASSAHLGTGDYYGYTF | TGTGCCAGCAGCGCCCACTTGGGGACAGGGGACTACTATGGCTACACCTTC
NA | TRBJ2-3 | TRBD2 | TRBV6-6 | CAASGGFKNTQYF | TGTGCCGCCAGCGGGGGGTTCAAGAATACGCAGTATTTT
NA | TRBJ1-6 | NA | TRBV4-3 | CASSQDYRSSYNSPLHF | TGCGCCAGCAGCCAAGATTACAGGAGCTCCTATAATTCACCCCTCCACTTT
NA | TRBJ1-2 | TRBD1 | TRBV2 | CATSGRDRASGYTF | TGTGCCACCTCCGGTCGGGACAGGGCGTCCGGCTACACCTTC
NA | TRBJ1-1 | TRBD1 | TRBV3-1/TRBV3-2 | CASSQEGKQGARNTEAFF | TGTGCCAGCAGCCAAGAGGGGAAACAGGGGGCTCGTAACACTGAAGCTTTCTTT
NA | TRBJ1-4 | TRBD1 | TRBV10-3 | CAISGTGNEKLFF | TGTGCCATCAGTGGGACAGGCAATGAAAAACTGTTTTTT
NA | TRBJ2-3 | TRBD1 | TRBV7-2 | CASTPDRATDTQYF | TGTGCCAGCACCCCGGACAGGGCTACAGATACGCAGTATTTT
NA | TRBJ2-3 | NA | TRBV6-1 | CASSVWRGGRTDTQYF | TGTGCCAGCAGTGTTTGGAGGGGGGGCCGGACAGATACGCAGTATTTT